This T cell receptor (beta chain) is from a study of blood T cell repertoires in COVID-19. Assay: immunoSEQ multiplex PCR; the TCRdb copy retains only in-frame clones and omits some. The sample holds about 44,000 clones, about 90% seen once. This clone was seen once. From germline, CDR1 is SGHRS and CDR2 YFSETQ. The V segment lost 4 bases and the J segment 6 bases; nucleotides outside the gene matches: 1. This CDR3 comprises 12 residues. What was sequenced was peripheral blood. The receptor was derived from a woman aged 35 to 49 with acute or convalescent COVID-19. The chain couples TRBV5-1 to TRBJ2-1; 7 nucleotides match TRBD2. The CDR3 here is CASSRTSNEQFF. The CDR3 coding sequence is TGCGCCAGCAGCCGGACTAGCAATGAGCAGTTCTTC.